A single sample is the source of the 16 T cell receptor beta chains below, sequenced in a study of T-cell memory formation after mild COVID-19. TCRdb recomputed calls from the 5' RACE reads with MiXCR, one row per CDR3 protein. The data show tens of thousands of distinct CDR3 sequences, with 7.3% seen just once and roughly 1.4% held by the top ten. The sample consisted of PBMCs or a T cell subset sorted from them (not recorded which). These receptors originate from a man younger than 35 who had mild COVID-19 (a few samples of this study predate the infection). Cell type and time point are not known.

V usage is TRBV5-5 and J usage is TRBJ2-5; weak D call: TRBD2 (7 bases). Trimming removed 5 bases from V and 5 bases from J, with 16 bases in between. Per the germline V gene, CDR1 is SGHKS and CDR2 is YYEKEE (reference sequence). This CDR3 has 14 amino acids. The CDR3 DNA sequence: TGTGCCAGCAGGATGGGGGGGGCAGGGGAGACCCAGTACTTC. This gives the protein CASRMGGAGETQYF.

This clonotype was counted between two and nine times. V and J are TRBV5-5 and TRBJ1-6; the D is unclear. V shed 4 bases and J shed 9 bases, with 14 bases lying between them. The CDR3 sequence is 14 residues long. CDR1 and CDR2 from the germline V gene are SGHKS and YYEKEE (reference sequence). CDR3 in DNA: TGTGCCAGCAGCGGCCAAGCGACGGGTTCACCCCTCCACTTT. Translation: CASSGQATGSPLHF.

The CDR3 sequence: CASSEGVSGANVLTF. CDR3 bases: TGTGCCAGCAGTGAGGGGGTATCTGGGGCCAACGTCCTGACTTTC. This sequence joins TRBV6-1 and TRBJ2-6; either TRBD1 or TRBD2 may supply D (5 bases each). Germline values: CDR1 MNHNS, CDR2 SASEGT. The CDR3 sequence is 15 residues long. Trimming took off 3 bases at V and 1 base at J, with 7 bases between the two ends.

The genes are TRBV7-6 and TRBJ1-6, with D possibly TRBD1 on 6 matching bases. V lost 4 bases to trimming and J lost 8 bases, with 12 bases between them. Germline V gives CDR1 SGHVS, CDR2 FNYEAQ. CDR3 length: 14 residues. The CDR3, as DNA: TGTGCCAGCAGCTCGCGGGACATGGATTCACCCCTCCACTTT. Its translation: CASSSRDMDSPLHF. Full variable domain (missing parts from reference TRBV7-6 and TRBJ1-6): GAGVSQSPRYKVTKRGQDVALRCDPISGHVSLYWYRQALGQGPEFLTYFNYEAQQDKSGLPNDRFSAERPEGSISTLTIQRTEQRDSAMYRCASSSRDMDSPLHFGNGTRLTVT.

This clonotype has a handful of counts. The chain uses TRBV6-2 or TRBV6-3 and TRBJ2-3; weak D call: TRBD1 (6 bases). V lost 2 bases, J lost 10 bases, and 16 bases lay in between. The CDR3 extends over 14 amino acids. Germline values: CDR1 MNHEY, CDR2 SVGEGT. CDR3 DNA sequence: TGTGCCAGCAGTTACCAGGGGCGTCAGTTCGCGCAGTATTTT. This encodes CASSYQGRQFAQYF.

There are a few counts of this clonotype. The CDR3 reads CASQNGASEKLFF. CDR3 nucleotide sequence: TGTGCCAGCCAGAACGGGGCCAGTGAAAAACTGTTTTTT. The chain has TRBV7-9 and TRBJ1-4; TRBD1 might be the D (5 bases). V gave up 8 bases and J gave up 7 bases, with 14 bases separating them. Germline V gene data show CDR1 as SEHNR and CDR2 as FQNEAQ (reference sequence). The CDR3 consists of 13 residues. The complete variable domain, with remaining parts taken from reference TRBV7-9 and TRBJ1-4, reads DTGVSQNPRHKITKRGQNVTFRCDPISEHNRLYWYRQTLGQGPEFLTYFQNEAQLEKSRLLSDRFSAERPKGSFSTLEIQRTEQGDSAMYLCASQNGASEKLFFGSGTQLSVL.

This clonotype was seen more than once but under ten times. The rearrangement joins TRBV24-1 to TRBJ2-5; D is unclear. V lost 4 bases, J lost 5 bases, and 4 bases lay in between. CDR1 is KGHDR, CDR2 SFDVKD, per germline. The CDR3 extends over 11 amino acids. Written as DNA, the CDR3 is TGTGCCACCAGTGACTTTGAGACCCAGTACTTC. Translation gives CATSDFETQYF.

The chain combines TRBV21-1 with TRBJ2-5; TRBD1, the D gene given by the table, was not confirmed from the DNA. TRBV21-1 is deemed a pseudogene. CDR3 length equals 11 residues. CDR3 in DNA: TGTGCCAGCACCTGGGGGGAGACCCAGTACTTC. Its protein is CASTWGETQYF.

V is TRBV11-3 and J is TRBJ2-7; tentatively, D is TRBD1 (6 bases). This CDR3 comprises 15 residues. Deletions cut 6 bases from V and 0 bases from J, with 15 bases between. In germline, CDR1 is SGHNT, CDR2 YENEEA. The CDR3 DNA reads TGTGCCAGCAGTTGGGACACGGGCAGCTCCTACGAGCAGTACTTC. Its protein is CASSWDTGSSYEQYF.

This clonotype was found a few times. The chain carries TRBV5-8 and TRBJ2-5; 15 nucleotides match TRBD2. CDR3 length equals 17 residues. CDR1 and CDR2 (germline): SGHTS, YDEGEE. The ends lost 4 bases at V and 1 base at J; junction bases unmatched: 5. The CDR3 sequence is CASSPGLAGGGQETQYF. The CDR3 DNA reads TGTGCCAGCAGCCCCGGACTAGCGGGGGGGGGCCAAGAGACCCAGTACTTC.

This rearrangement joins TRBV20-1 to TRBJ1-1; perhaps TRBD1 as D (5 bases). CDR3 size: 14 residues. Between the trimmed V and J ends, which lost 5 bases and 1 base, there was a span of 14 bases. Looked up from germline, CDR1 is DFQATT and CDR2 is SNEGSKA (reference sequence). CDR3 region: CSAFPGRSNTEAFF. The CDR3 bases are TGCAGTGCTTTCCCGGGGCGGTCGAACACTGAAGCTTTCTTT.

This clonotype was observed a handful of times. This sequence may be a read error, since a much larger clone differs from it by one base. This chain joins TRBV7-3 and TRBJ2-5, with TRBD1 matching 7 bases. The CDR3 is 14 residues long. V trimming: 5 bases; J trimming: 2 bases; junction bases outside the gene matches: 5. Germline CDR1 reads SGHTA; CDR2 reads FQGTGA. CDR3 sequence reads: CASSPTGEQETQYF. The CDR3 nucleotides read TGTGCCAGCAGCCCTACAGGGGAGCAAGAGACCCAGTACTTC.

The gene calls are TRBV12-3 or TRBV12-4 and TRBJ1-5; D remains ambiguous. Trimming took 6 bases from V and 1 from J, leaving 10 bases between them. CDR3 length equals 14 residues. Written as DNA, the CDR3 is TGTGCCAGCAGCCCCCTGTGGAGCAATCAGCCCCAGCATTTT. Protein: CASSPLWSNQPQHF.

This clonotype was seen repeatedly, ten times or more. The chain combines TRBV10-3 with TRBJ2-3; 8 bases match TRBD2. The germline gives CDR1 ENHRY, CDR2 SYGVKD. The length of the CDR3 is 10 residues. Trimming cost V 9 bases and J 10 bases; bases outside gene matches: 3. CDR3 DNA sequence: TGTGCCATGGGGCGGGGGGCGCAGTATTTT. It encodes CAMGRGAQYF.

The gene calls are TRBV12-3 or TRBV12-4 and TRBJ1-5, with 8 nucleotides matching TRBD1. The CDR3 is made up of 13 amino acids. The J segment lost 2 bases and the V segment lost 9 bases, leaving 3 bases of the junction unmatched. The CDR3 region has the DNA TGTGCCAGTCAGGGGGCTCGCAATCAGCCCCAGCATTTT. It specifies CASQGARNQPQHF.

This clonotype was found a few times. The rearrangement links TRBV2 to TRBJ2-3, with 8 bases that match TRBD2. V gave up 2 bases and J gave up 1 base; unmatched junction bases: 5. CDR1 is SNHLY, CDR2 FYNNEI, per germline. There are 16 residues in the CDR3. The CDR3 region is CASSERAGGGTDTQYF. CDR3 in DNA: TGTGCCAGCAGTGAACGCGCGGGGGGAGGCACAGATACGCAGTATTTT.